These 17 T cell receptor beta chains came from one sample sequenced in a study of blood T cells in healthy people across ages. A sample-barcoded 5' primer and a J-beta primer mix were used in a second PCR of roughly 7 to 12 cycles. TCRdb fed the 5' RACE reads into MiXCR, producing one record per CDR3 protein. Counted here are 890,000 or so distinct CDR3 sequences, about 59% occurring once; the ten biggest clones make up 25% to 35%. The sequenced sample was blood. These TCRs come from a man aged 30-40 years in good health.

This clonotype was detected only a few times. The chain has TRBV5-1 and TRBJ2-1, with 8 bases matching TRBD2. CDR3 length: 14 amino acids. CDR1 and CDR2 from the germline V gene are SGHRS and YFSETQ. J lost 6 bases, V lost 4 bases, and 6 bases had no gene match. The CDR3: CASSPGTRINEQFF. The CDR3 DNA sequence: TGCGCCAGCAGCCCCGGGACTAGAATCAATGAGCAGTTCTTC.

This rearrangement joins TRBV14 to TRBJ1-4, with D possibly being TRBD1 (5 bases). Trimming took 4 bases from V and 5 from J, leaving 11 bases between them. The CDR3 consists of 14 residues. Germline CDR1 is SGHDN and CDR2 is FVKESK. Here the CDR3 DNA reads TGTGCCAGCAGCCCGAGGTGGGGGAATGAAAAACTGTTTTTT. This gives the protein CASSPRWGNEKLFF.

The V and J genes are TRBV20-1 and TRBJ2-2; 10 bases map to TRBD2. The CDR3 consists of 17 residues. The V gene end was trimmed by 1 base and the J gene end by 0 bases; junction bases not matched to a gene: 5. CDR1 is DFQATT, CDR2 SNEGSKA, per germline (reference sequence). DNA of the CDR3: TGCAGTGCTAGAGTCCTAGCGGGGGCCACGAACACCGGGGAGCTGTTTTTT. The encoded protein is CSARVLAGATNTGELFF.

This clonotype has just one count. This chain links TRBV4-3 with TRBJ2-5; 14 nucleotides match TRBD2. The CDR3 runs 18 residues. The trim removed 1 base at V and 1 base at J, leaving 5 bases unmatched. Germline CDR1 LGHNA, CDR2 YSLEER. The DNA of the CDR3 is TGCGCCAGCAGCCAAGGACTAGCGGGGGGGTCGGTCCAAGAGACCCAGTACTTC. Protein sequence: CASSQGLAGGSVQETQYF.

CDR3 sequence reads: CASSLRRGLDTF. CDR3 DNA sequence: TGTGCCAGCAGCCTTCGGCGGGGCTTGGACACCTTC. The chain links TRBV12-3 or TRBV12-4 to TRBJ1-2, with D maybe TRBD1 (5 bases). This CDR3 region has 12 residues. V lost 6 bases and J 12 bases, leaving 17 bases between the germline ends.

J is TRBJ2-7 and V is TRBV6-6; D gene uncertain. The J call may be incorrect, as the DNA end agrees better with TRBJ2-5. The CDR3 sequence is 13 residues long. Germline loops: CDR1 MNHNY, CDR2 SVGAGI (reference sequence). The CDR3 protein is CASERAIQETQYF. The DNA for the CDR3 is TGTGCCAGCGAAAGGGCCATCCAAGAGACCCAGTACTTC.

This clonotype was seen only a few times. Germline and junction disagree at one end, which may indicate a read error. The rearrangement uses TRBV7-9 and TRBJ2-3, with 11 bases lining up with TRBD1. CDR3 length: 15 residues. Germline CDR1 is SEHNR and CDR2 is FQNEAQ (reference sequence). The CDR3 protein is CASSSTGTGGRTQYF. CDR3 nucleotides: TGTGCTAGCAGCTCGACCGGGACAGGGGGTCGTACGCAGTATTTT.

This chain connects TRBV28 to TRBJ2-7, with D possibly TRBD1 on 6 matching bases. The CDR3 consists of 15 residues. V was shortened by 2 bases and J by 3 bases, with 14 bases between the two germline ends. The germline CDR1 and CDR2 sequences are MDHEN and SYDVKM. For the CDR3, the DNA is TGTGCCAGCAGTTTACCCCGGGACATAAACTACGAGCAGTACTTC. This gives the protein CASSLPRDINYEQYF. Supplemented by reference TRBV28 and TRBJ2-7, the full variable domain reads DVKVTQSSRYLVKRTGEKVFLECVQDMDHENMFWYRQDPGLGLRLIYFSYDVKMKEKGDIPEGYSVSREKKERFSLILESASTNQTSMYLCASSLPRDINYEQYFGPGTRLTVT.

This clonotype was seen more than once but under ten times. The V and J genes are TRBV9 and TRBJ2-7; D is perhaps TRBD1 (6 bases). Germline-derived CDR1 and CDR2 are SGDLS and YYNGEE. The CDR3 contains 14 residues. V was clipped by 0 bases and J by 7 bases, with 14 bases between them. The CDR3 region has the DNA TGTGCCAGCAGCGTAGGGACAGATAGTTTTGAGCAGTACTTC. It is translated as CASSVGTDSFEQYF.

This clonotype showed up just once. J is TRBJ2-1 and V is TRBV3-1; D is undetermined. Per the germline V gene, CDR1 is LGHDT and CDR2 is YNNKEL (reference sequence). V lost 1 base to trimming and J lost 7 bases, with 11 bases between them. The CDR3 is made up of 14 amino acids. CDR3 bases: TGTGCCAGCAGCCAAGCAACTCTAAGTAATGAGCAGTTCTTC. Translating it yields CASSQATLSNEQFF.

CDR3 sequence reads: CASSLGTGSVTQYF. In nucleotides, the CDR3 is TGTGCCAGCAGCTTAGGGACAGGGTCTGTCACGCAGTATTTT. The V gene is TRBV7-9, the J gene TRBJ2-3, with 8 positions matching TRBD1. The length of the CDR3 is 14 residues. With 1 base clipped from V and 9 bases from J, the junction kept 6 bases outside the gene matches. Germline loops: CDR1 SEHNR, CDR2 FQNEAQ (reference sequence).

The V gene is TRBV20-1, the J gene TRBJ2-1, with 9 nucleotides matching TRBD2. Germline lookup yields CDR1 DFQATT and CDR2 SNEGSKA (reference sequence). V shed 2 bases and J 6 bases; nucleotides not matched to a gene: 5. There are 14 residues in the CDR3. DNA of the CDR3: TGCAGTGCTAGACAAGGGACTAGCAGCAATGAGCAGTTCTTC. Translated: CSARQGTSSNEQFF.

The CDR3 DNA reads TGTGCCAGCAGTGTAACGCAGGGGGCGAGTGGAAACACCATATATTTT. Protein sequence: CASSVTQGASGNTIYF. J is TRBJ1-3 and V is TRBV12-3 or TRBV12-4; 8 nucleotides agree with TRBD1. The length of the CDR3 is 16 residues. The J segment lost 3 bases and the V segment lost 5 bases, leaving 9 bases of the junction unmatched.

This clonotype was picked up many times. The chain's CDR3 is CASSVGLLGGAEAFF. The CDR3 DNA reads as TGTGCCAGCAGCGTAGGACTTTTGGGGGGAGCTGAAGCTTTCTTT. V usage is TRBV9 and J usage is TRBJ1-1; tentatively, D is TRBD1 (5 bases). The CDR3 loop spans 15 amino acids. Germline V gene sequence: CDR1 SGDLS, CDR2 YYNGEE. V lost 0 bases and J lost 6, with 15 bases in between.

The chain employs TRBV20-1 and TRBJ1-6; D is undetermined. CDR1 and CDR2 (germline): DFQATT, SNEGSKA (reference sequence). This CDR3 contains 13 residues. Trimming took off 0 bases at V and 9 bases at J, with 9 bases between the two ends. CDR3: CSARDRRASPLHF. The CDR3 nucleotides are TGCAGTGCTAGAGATCGACGGGCTTCACCCCTCCACTTT.

This clonotype has just one count. The chain has TRBV4-3 and TRBJ2-3; 8 bases align to TRBD2. Germline loops: CDR1 LGHNA, CDR2 YSLEER. Trimming at V came to 0 bases and at J to 0 bases, leaving 17 bases not matched to a gene. There are 21 residues in the CDR3. This CDR3 reads CASSQDPPGAGVSLSTDTQYF. DNA for the CDR3: TGCGCCAGCAGCCAAGATCCCCCAGGAGCGGGGGTTTCCCTTAGCACAGATACGCAGTATTTT.

This clonotype was found once. This chain connects TRBV21-1 to TRBJ2-2; the DNA was not used to check the table's D call, TRBD2. TRBV21-1 has pseudogene status. This CDR3 has 17 residues. The CDR3 nucleotides are TGTGCCAGCAGCAACGGCGGGGGGGCCAAAAACACCGGGGAGCTGTTTTTT. Protein: CASSNGGGAKNTGELFF.